This T cell receptor beta chain was sequenced in a study of patients and donors after allogeneic stem cell transplantation. CDR1 and CDR2 (germline): DFQATT, SNEGSKA (reference sequence). The CDR3 length is 14 residues. Trimming cost V 4 bases and J 0 bases, with 9 bases left between them. MiXCR was run by TCRdb on the RT-PCR reads, yielding one entry per CDR3 protein. The sample includes about 160,000 distinct CDR3 sequences, 24% of them seen just once. There are a few counts of this clonotype. The TCR sequence derives from a human donor who was either an allogeneic HSCT recipient or a stem cell or donor lymphocyte infusion donor (not recorded which). It is not recorded whose cells these are; they may come from a transplant donor. The chain employs TRBV20-1 and TRBJ2-2, with unresolved D. The specimen sequenced was blood, either unsorted or a sorted T cell fraction (not recorded which). CDR3 sequence reads: CSATTPTNTGELFF. CDR3 nucleotides: TGCAGTGCTACCACCCCGACGAACACCGGGGAGCTGTTTTTT.